This T cell receptor beta chain is drawn from a study of vaccination effects on CD4 cells after COVID-19. Concerning this clone itself: The antigen remains undetermined.

From germline, CDR1 is SNHLY and CDR2 FYNNEI. This CDR3 is built from 12 residues. V shed 7 bases and J 12 bases; nucleotides not matched to a gene: 8. CD4+ T cells specific for antigen were expanded with viral peptide pools by the ViraFEST assay before sequencing. Having been cultured for about 10 days, the cells underwent CD4+ T cell isolation. Confirmation by PCR established that the person had SARS-CoV-2 infection between March and December 2020. The authors replaced half the medium with IL-2 medium on days 3 and 7. The repertoire was sequenced with immunoSEQ multiplex PCR; TCRdb's copy has only in-frame clones and lacks some. Among about 27,000 clones, about 84% were seen once, and the ten largest hold about 16%.

This clonotype was obtained from a human donor who had a prior SARS-CoV-2 infection. This specimen was CD4+ T cells from PBMCs cultured with HCoV-NL63 spike peptides, taken before COVID-19 vaccination. This chain joins TRBV2 and TRBJ2-1; 8 bases map to TRBD1. The DNA for the CDR3 is TGTGCCAGCATGACCGGACAGGGAAGGCAGTTCTTC. Translated, it gives CASMTGQGRQFF.